The 9 T cell receptor beta chains presented below share a single source sample, sequenced in a study of OX40 agonist ivuxolimab in advanced cancers. Library preparation was by the immunoSEQ multiplex PCR assay. TCRdb obtained this table from immuneACCESS and retained in-frame rearrangements with V and J assigned. These tables miss some clones; where compared with another copy, unresolved V genes account for less than half of the shortfall, and the remainder is unexplained. This sample comprises tens of thousands of clones, around 80% of them detected only once. Of the sample, roughly 1.1% is held by the ten largest clones. The sample was CD4+ or CD8+ T cells sorted from blood, taken in a trial of the OX40 agonist ivuxolimab. The receptor source for this set is an adult with an advanced solid tumor such as melanoma, head and neck, liver or kidney cancer.

The V gene is TRBV11-2, the J gene TRBJ2-7; TRBD1 is a possible D gene (6 bases). V was clipped by 0 bases and J by 6 bases, with 12 bases between them. The CDR3 spans 14 residues. Germline V CDR1 and CDR2: SGHAT, FQNNGV. CDR3 coding DNA: TGTGCCAGCAGCTTAGATGGTGCAGGGGTCGAGCAGTACTTC. Its protein product is CASSLDGAGVEQYF. Drawing the rest from reference TRBV11-2 and TRBJ2-7, the complete variable domain is EAGVAQSPRYKIIEKRQSVAFWCNPISGHATLYWYQQILGQGPKLLIQFQNNGVVDDSQLPKDRFSAERLKGVDSTLKIQPAKLEDSAVYLCASSLDGAGVEQYFGPGTRLTVT.

This clone was counted between two and nine times. V gene TRBV19 combines with J gene TRBJ2-1; 9 bases match TRBD2. The V and J ends lost 4 bases and 7 bases, in that order; junction bases with no gene match: 11. The CDR3 length is 16 residues. CDR1 and CDR2 (germline): LNHDA, SQIVND (reference sequence). CDR3 loop: CASSKMAGGPYNEQFF. CDR3 in DNA: TGTGCCAGTAGTAAGATGGCGGGGGGGCCTTATAATGAGCAGTTCTTC.

This chain joins TRBV5-1 and TRBJ2-3; 9 bases agree with TRBD1. The CDR3 has 13 amino acids. Trimming removed 5 bases from V and 2 bases from J; junction bases left unmatched: 0. Germline V gene lookup returns CDR1 SGHRS and CDR2 YFSETQ. Written as DNA, the CDR3 is TGCGCCAGCAGACAGGGGGCCACAGATACGCAGTATTTT. It translates to CASRQGATDTQYF.

The rearrangement uses TRBV7-2 and TRBJ2-2; D is possibly TRBD1 (5 bases). The CDR3 spans 15 residues. Trimming took off 4 bases at V and 6 bases at J, with 15 bases between the two ends. From germline, CDR1 is SGHTA and CDR2 FQGNSA. The CDR3 nucleotides read TGTGCCAGCAGCTCCCGGTTGATGGGGCCCGGGGAGCTGTTTTTT. Its protein is CASSSRLMGPGELFF.

This chain joins TRBV10-3 and TRBJ1-1; D gene unclear. V was pared by 5 bases and J by 11 bases, with 18 bases between. Germline V gene lookup returns CDR1 ENHRY and CDR2 SYGVKD. CDR3 length equals 13 residues. CDR3 sequence reads: CAISIGKLVSAFF. Written as DNA, the CDR3 is TGTGCCATCAGTATAGGGAAGCTGGTTAGCGCTTTCTTT.

This clone was recorded once. The chain joins TRBV27 to TRBJ2-3; D uncertain. Germline V CDR1 and CDR2: MNHEY, SMNVEV (reference sequence). Trimming pared 3 bases from V and 6 bases from J, leaving 10 bases between. The CDR3 covers 13 residues. CDR3: CASSFTVGDTQYF. The CDR3 nucleotides read TGTGCCAGCAGTTTCACAGTCGGGGATACGCAGTATTTT.

The rearrangement joins TRBV28 to TRBJ1-4; 7 bases match TRBD1. Germline CDR1 and CDR2: MDHEN and SYDVKM. V lost 6 bases and J lost 3; bases outside the gene matches: 7. The CDR3 contains 15 residues. CDR3: CASSNTGAPNEKLFF. CDR3 nucleotide sequence: TGTGCCAGCAGCAACACAGGGGCCCCTAATGAAAAACTGTTTTTT.

The chain recombines TRBV6-4 with TRBJ1-1; unclear D gene. Germline-derived CDR1 and CDR2 are MRHNA and SNTAGT. The V end lost 2 bases, the J end lost 3 bases, and 7 bases lay between the germline ends. This CDR3 region has 13 residues. The CDR3 is CASSDDAYTEAFF. The CDR3 DNA reads TGTGCCAGCAGTGACGATGCATACACTGAAGCTTTCTTT.

This rearrangement joins TRBV5-5 to TRBJ2-7; D is perhaps TRBD1 (5 bases). The germline gives CDR1 SGHKS, CDR2 YYEKEE (reference sequence). This CDR3 region has 13 residues. The V gene lost 2 bases and the J gene lost 6 bases, with 12 bases spanning the gap. The CDR3 loop reads CASSLSGLGEQYF. In nucleotides, the CDR3 is TGTGCCAGCAGCTTATCAGGGTTGGGCGAGCAGTACTTC. Supplemented by reference TRBV5-5 and TRBJ2-7, the full variable domain reads DAGVTQSPTHLIKTRGQQVTLRCSPISGHKSVSWYQQVLGQGPQFIFQYYEKEERGRGNFPDRFSARQFPNYSSELNVNALLLGDSALYLCASSLSGLGEQYFGPGTRLTVT.